Listed below are T cell receptor beta chains from one sample, sequenced in a study of cytomegalovirus exposure and HLA in healthy donors. The repertoire was sequenced with immunoSEQ multiplex PCR; TCRdb's copy has only in-frame clones and lacks some. The table records roughly 120,000 clones, roughly 8.6% of them present only once. The sequenced sample was PBMCs. These receptor sequences come from a woman between 40 and 55 years old in good health and CMV-seropositive. CDR3s include the opening cysteine and the closing phenylalanine or tryptophan. D genes are given only for firm matches. Clone sizes are given selectively: once, few, many, or a class where the clone is expanded.

TRBV23-1,TRBJ2-7,.,.,TGCGCCAGCAGTCAATCAGATGCCGGGACCTACGAGCAGTACTTC,CASSQSDAGTYEQYF
TRBV10-1,TRBJ2-1,.,.,TGCGCCAGCAGTGATCCAGACAGGGTGGCGGGAAATGAGCAGTTCTTC,CASSDPDRVAGNEQFF
TRBV4-2,TRBJ1-4,.,.,TGTGCCAGCAGCCCGCTACAGGGAGAGGATGAAAAACTGTTTTTT,CASSPLQGEDEKLFF
TRBV9,TRBJ2-1,.,few,TGTGCCAGCAGCGTAGTGGCGGATACCTACAATGAGCAGTTCTTC,CASSVVADTYNEQFF
TRBV10-2,TRBJ2-1,TRBD1,.,TGCGCCAGCAGTGAGAAGACAGGGGGCAGGTATGAGCAGTTCTTC,CASSEKTGGRYEQFF
TRBV29-1,TRBJ2-1,TRBD2,.,TGCAGCGTCCCAAGACTAGCGGACTACAATGAGCAGTTCTTC,CSVPRLADYNEQFF
TRBV5-1,TRBJ2-1,TRBD1,few,TGCGCCAGCAGCTTCCGGGACAGAGCTTACAATGAGCAGTTCTTC,CASSFRDRAYNEQFF
TRBV18,TRBJ1-6,.,few,TGTGCCAGCTCACCGGGCAGGGTGGATTCACCCCTCCACTTT,CASSPGRVDSPLHF
TRBV5-1,TRBJ1-6,TRBD1,.,TGCGCCAGCAGCCCTCGACAGGGCGAGTCACCCCTCCACTTT,CASSPRQGESPLHF
TRBV23-1,TRBJ1-1,TRBD1,.,TGCGCCAGCACTCTTACGACAGGGGCCCCTGAAGCTTTCTTT,CASTLTTGAPEAFF
TRBV7-2,TRBJ2-5,.,.,TGTGCCAGCAGCCGTAACGGGTTCGAAGAGACCCAGTACTTC,CASSRNGFEETQYF
TRBV7-9,TRBJ2-1,.,.,TGTGCCAGCAGCCTACTAGCTCCGGTTAGCTCCTACAATGAGCAGTTCTTC,CASSLLAPVSSYNEQFF
TRBV5-1,TRBJ1-2,.,once,TGCGCCAGCAGCAGGAGCCAGGGGTATTGGGGCTACACCTTC,CASSRSQGYWGYTF
TRBV30,TRBJ1-6,TRBD1,few,TGTGCCCGAGGACAGGTCAATTCACCCCTCCACTTT,CARGQVNSPLHF
TRBV30,TRBJ2-5,.,few,TGTGCCTGGAGTCGTCCTCAAGAGACCCAGTACTTC,CAWSRPQETQYF
TRBV6-6,TRBJ1-5,.,.,TGTGCCAGCAGTCCAAAATTGGGGGGAGGTCAGCCCCAGCATTTT,CASSPKLGGGQPQHF
TRBV27,TRBJ1-2,TRBD1,few,TGTGCCAGCAGTCCGGGACAGGGGTCTATTGGCTACACCTTC,CASSPGQGSIGYTF
TRBV6-5,TRBJ2-1,.,.,TGTGCCAGCAGTTACGGGCAGCATTTCAAAGAGCAGTTCTTC,CASSYGQHFKEQFF
TRBV20-1,TRBJ2-1,.,few,TGCAGTGCTAGAGGCAGAAGTGAGCAGTTCTTC,CSARGRSEQFF
TRBV6-4,TRBJ1-5,.,few,TGTGCCAGCAGTGTGGAGGGAAATCAGCCCCAGCATTTT,CASSVEGNQPQHF
TRBV6-4,TRBJ2-1,.,few,TGTGCCAGCAGTGACCTTCCCAGCGCCTACAATGAGCAGTTCTTC,CASSDLPSAYNEQFF
TRBV9,TRBJ2-7,TRBD1,.,TGTGCCAGCAGCGTTTCCGGGACAGGGTTTTCCGAGCAGTACTTC,CASSVSGTGFSEQYF
TRBV7-9,TRBJ2-1,.,few,TGTGCCAGCAGCTTAGCATCAGGGAACAATGAGCAGTTCTTC,CASSLASGNNEQFF
TRBV15,TRBJ1-1,.,.,TGTGCCACCAGCAGAGATCTAACTGAAGCTTTCTTT,CATSRDLTEAFF
TRBV30,TRBJ2-1,.,.,TGTGCCTGGATCAGGGATGAGCAGTTCTTC,CAWIRDEQFF
TRBV6-6,TRBJ1-4,.,few,TGTGCCAGCAGTTACATGGGGGCCGGGGAAAAACTGTTTTTT,CASSYMGAGEKLFF
TRBV30,TRBJ1-5,TRBD1,.,TGTGCCTGGAATAAGGGGGCTCACGGGCCCCAGCATTTT,CAWNKGAHGPQHF
TRBV5-6,TRBJ1-1,TRBD1,.,TGTGCCAGCAGCTTGCACAGGGGGGCTGAAGCTTTCTTT,CASSLHRGAEAFF
TRBV5-4,TRBJ1-2,TRBD1,.,TGTGCCAGCAGCTTACAGGGGACCTATGGCTACACCTTC,CASSLQGTYGYTF
TRBV7-9,TRBJ2-5,TRBD2,few,TGTGCCAGCAGCTCCGGGACTAGCGGTACCCAAGAGACCCAGTACTTC,CASSSGTSGTQETQYF
TRBV2,TRBJ1-5,.,.,TGTGCCAGCAGTGAAGCCACAGTAGGGGGTAATCAGCCCCAGCATTTT,CASSEATVGGNQPQHF
TRBV4-1,TRBJ2-3,TRBD2,.,TGCGCCAGCAGGCAGGTAGGGCGGGGGGCCGATACGCAGTATTTT,CASRQVGRGADTQYF
TRBV4-1,TRBJ2-3,TRBD2,few,TGCGCCAGCAGCCAAGGACTAGCGGGGGGGCAGTCAGATACGCAGTATTTT,CASSQGLAGGQSDTQYF
TRBV27,TRBJ1-5,TRBD1,.,TGTGCCAGCAGTGAGGGACAGTATAGCAATCAGCCCCAGCATTTT,CASSEGQYSNQPQHF
TRBV6-1,TRBJ2-7,.,.,TGTGCCAGCGAACCTGGCCCCTACGAGCAGTACTTC,CASEPGPYEQYF
TRBV19,TRBJ1-4,TRBD1,.,TGTGCCAGTAGGCGACAGGGGAATGTTGAAAAACTGTTTTTT,CASRRQGNVEKLFF